This T cell receptor (beta chain) was captured by sequencing in a study of T cells in localized non-small cell lung cancer. With regard to this clone: Its antigen is not known.

CDR1 SGHRS and CDR2 YFSETQ come from the germline V gene. This CDR3 is built from 15 residues. The V segment lost 4 bases and the J segment 6 bases; nucleotides outside the gene matches: 7. Clones were sequenced by immunoSEQ multiplex PCR, and TCRdb holds only the in-frame ones, with some missing. This sample has just under 20,000 clones, with 65% to 90% found just once. Findings and limits, study-wide: Appearance in adjacent lung was seen for a median approximately 60 of the top 100 tumor clones. There was higher T cell clonality in uninvolved adjacent lung than in tumor, and it was highest there. Without multi-region sequencing, intratumor heterogeneity could not be excluded.

The chain combines TRBV5-1 with TRBJ2-1; 10 nucleotides align to TRBD2. The TCR sequence derives from a man between 35 and 75 years old with stage I lung adenocarcinoma. The starting material was peripheral blood, obtained before any cancer treatment. CDR3 protein: CASSLERGGLNEQFF. The DNA for the CDR3 is TGCGCCAGCAGCCTTGAGCGGGGGGGCCTCAATGAGCAGTTCTTC.